One and the same sample provided the 29 T cell receptor beta chains below, sequenced in a study of blood T cell repertoires in COVID-19. The repertoire was sequenced with immunoSEQ multiplex PCR; TCRdb's copy has only in-frame clones and lacks some. This table has 150,000 to 180,000 clones, 80% to 90% appearing once. The sample comprised peripheral blood. All receptors derive from a woman in her sixties or seventies with COVID-19, enrolled during active disease.

The count of this clone is one. The V gene is TRBV3-1 (or the pseudogene TRBV3-2), the J gene TRBJ1-1; no firm D call. CDR1 is LGHDT and CDR2 is YNNKEL in the germline V gene (reference sequence). V lost 1 base and J lost 3, with 9 bases in between. The CDR3 consists of 14 residues. The chain's CDR3 is CASSQGGRDTEAFF. CDR3 DNA sequence: TGTGCCAGCAGCCAAGGCGGGAGGGACACTGAAGCTTTCTTT.

The chain joins TRBV6-5 to TRBJ1-2, with D tentatively TRBD1 (5 bases). The CDR3 is 13 residues long. V lost 2 bases to trimming and J lost 6 bases, with 10 bases between them. Germline V gene sequence: CDR1 MNHEY, CDR2 SVGAGI. This CDR3 is CASSYRAGNGYTF. In DNA, the CDR3 is TGTGCCAGCAGTTACAGGGCAGGGAATGGCTACACCTTC.

CDR3 amino acids: CASSLSGDRVYGYTF. CDR3 DNA: TGCGCCAGCAGCTTGAGCGGGGACAGGGTCTACGGCTACACCTTC. This chain uses TRBV5-1 with TRBJ1-2, with 9 positions matching TRBD1. V trimming: 1 base; J trimming: 8 bases; junction bases outside the gene matches: 9. From germline, CDR1 is SGHRS and CDR2 YFSETQ. This CDR3 contains 15 residues.

This chain joins TRBV7-3 and TRBJ2-4, with TRBD2 identical over 11 bases. Looked up from germline, CDR1 is SGHTA and CDR2 is FQGTGA. The V segment lost 0 bases and the J segment 8 bases; nucleotides outside the gene matches: 3. This CDR3 has 15 amino acids. The CDR3 protein is CASSLTGSGRDIQYF. In DNA, the CDR3 is TGTGCCAGCAGCTTAACCGGTAGCGGGAGGGACATTCAGTACTTC.

The gene calls are TRBV3-1 (or the pseudogene TRBV3-2) and TRBJ2-7; TRBD1 might be the D (6 bases). The CDR3 contains 13 residues. V lost 1 base and J lost 6, with 10 bases in between. Germline CDR1 is LGHDT and CDR2 is YNNKEL (reference sequence). Written as DNA, the CDR3 is TGTGCCAGCAGCCAAGGACAGGCCCTCGAGCAGTACGTC. Translating gives CASSQGQALEQYV.

The genes are TRBV9 and TRBJ2-5, with D uncertain. Trimming shortened V by 4 bases and J by 0 bases, and 10 bases separated the two germline ends. Germline assignment: CDR1 SGDLS and CDR2 YYNGEE. This CDR3 spans 14 amino acids. The CDR3 region has the DNA TGTGCCAGCAGCCAAACCCCAGACCAAGAGACCCAGTACTTC. Translation: CASSQTPDQETQYF.

The gene calls are TRBV19 and TRBJ1-5; D not resolved. Germline values: CDR1 LNHDA, CDR2 SQIVND (reference sequence). This CDR3 is 16 amino acids long. The ends were cut back, 6 bases at V and 2 bases at J, with 17 bases in the middle. This CDR3 is CASRFRAGRGNQPQHF. CDR3 coding DNA: TGTGCCAGTAGGTTCCGGGCGGGGAGGGGCAATCAGCCCCAGCATTTT.

The rearrangement uses TRBV7-2 and TRBJ2-1; 14 bases are a match to TRBD2. The CDR3 spans 17 residues. Per the germline V gene, CDR1 is SGHTA and CDR2 is FQGNSA. Trimming took 2 bases from V and 6 from J; bases not matched to a gene: 6. The CDR3 DNA follows: TGTGCCAGCAGCTTATTCGGCGGGACTAGCGGGAGCAATGAGCAGTTCTTC. As protein: CASSLFGGTSGSNEQFF. The variable domain in full, completed from reference TRBV7-2 and TRBJ2-1, reads GAGVSQSPSNKVTEKGKDVELRCDPISGHTALYWYRQSLGQGLEFLIYFQGNSAPDKSGLPSDRFSAERTGGSVSTLTIQRTQQEDSAVYLCASSLFGGTSGSNEQFFGPGTRLTVL.

This sequence joins TRBV25-1 and TRBJ1-4, with a weak D call TRBD1 (6 bases). From germline, CDR1 is MGHDK and CDR2 SYGVNS. V dropped 2 bases and J dropped 3 bases, with 13 bases sitting between them. This CDR3 spans 16 amino acids. The CDR3 DNA reads as TGTGCCAGCAGTGAAAGGGCGGGGGCAGCTAATGAAAAACTGTTTTTT. Translated: CASSERAGAANEKLFF.

The chain employs TRBV29-1 and TRBJ2-4; tentatively, D is TRBD2 (6 bases). With 4 bases removed from V and 9 bases from J, the gap between germline ends came to 10 bases. Germline lookup yields CDR1 SQVTM and CDR2 ANQGSEA. The CDR3 is made up of 11 amino acids. The DNA for the CDR3 is TGCAGCGTTGCGGAGGGCGGCATTCAGTACTTC. The encoded protein is CSVAEGGIQYF.

This clone occurred a few times. The identical CDR3 is also encoded by other nucleotide sequences in the sample. V usage is TRBV5-4 and J usage is TRBJ2-3; no reliable D call. Trimming removed 1 base from V and 4 bases from J, with 4 bases in between. This CDR3 is 12 amino acids long. Per germline, CDR1 SGHNT and CDR2 YYREEE (reference sequence). CDR3 sequence reads: CASSLLSDTQYF. The CDR3 DNA is TGTGCCAGCAGCTTGCTATCAGATACGCAGTATTTT.

The count of this clone is one. The chain is built from TRBV5-1 and TRBJ1-2; D gene uncertain. In germline, CDR1 is SGHRS, CDR2 YFSETQ. V lost 3 bases to trimming and J lost 8 bases, with 14 bases between them. This CDR3 comprises 13 residues. Written as DNA, the CDR3 is TGCGCCAGCAGCTACGACACTGATTGGGGCTACACCTTC. Its translation is CASSYDTDWGYTF.

This chain joins TRBV4-1 and TRBJ1-2, with a tentative D call TRBD1 (5 bases). Germline loops: CDR1 MGHRA, CDR2 YSYEKL. Trimming took off 0 bases at V and 2 bases at J, with 16 bases between the two ends. This CDR3 spans 17 amino acids. Here the CDR3 DNA reads TGCGCCAGCAGCCAAGATAACCCGGCCAGGGCGAACTATGGCTACACCTTC. Encoded protein: CASSQDNPARANYGYTF.

The rearrangement joins TRBV9 to TRBJ2-1; 12 bases agree with TRBD2. Trimming removed 4 bases from V and 13 bases from J; junction bases left unmatched: 12. From germline, CDR1 is SGDLS and CDR2 YYNGEE. The CDR3 sequence is 15 residues long. CDR3 bases: TGTGCCAGCAGCCCACTAGCTCTAGCGGGAGGGCTCCAGTTCTTC. It encodes CASSPLALAGGLQFF. The full variable domain, its missing parts supplied by reference TRBV9 and TRBJ2-1, is DSGVTQTPKHLITATGQRVTLRCSPRSGDLSVYWYQQSLDQGLQFLIQYYNGEERAKGNILERFSAQQFPDLHSELNLSSLELGDSALYFCASSPLALAGGLQFFGPGTRLTVL.

V gene TRBV2 combines with J gene TRBJ2-5; 11 bases map to TRBD2. J lost 2 bases, V lost 3 bases, and 5 bases had no gene match. The CDR3 sequence is 16 residues long. Germline loops: CDR1 SNHLY, CDR2 FYNNEI. The CDR3 reads CASSDVGLAGQETQYF. Here the CDR3 DNA reads TGTGCCAGCAGTGACGTTGGACTAGCGGGTCAAGAGACCCAGTACTTC.

The chain couples TRBV11-2 to TRBJ2-1; 14 nucleotides align to TRBD2. With 5 bases clipped from V and 0 bases from J, the junction kept 6 bases outside the gene matches. Per the germline V gene, CDR1 is SGHAT and CDR2 is FQNNGV. The CDR3 is 18 residues long. The CDR3 bases are TGTGCCAGCAGCCTGGGACTAGCGGGAGCGAGCTCCTACAATGAGCAGTTCTTC. Translating it yields CASSLGLAGASSYNEQFF.

J is TRBJ1-5 and V is TRBV18, with TRBD1 identical over 8 bases. The CDR3 runs 14 residues. CDR1 KGHSH and CDR2 LQKENI come from the germline V gene. Trimming at V came to 6 bases and at J to 1 base, leaving 2 bases not matched to a gene. CDR3 amino acids: CASSRQGSNQPQHF. Here the CDR3 DNA reads TGTGCCAGCTCTCGACAGGGGAGCAATCAGCCCCAGCATTTT.

This rearrangement joins TRBV9 to TRBJ2-7; D remains unclear. V lost 4 bases, J lost 3 bases, and 14 bases lay in between. This CDR3 is built from 14 residues. The germline V gene has CDR1 SGDLS and CDR2 YYNGEE. CDR3 DNA sequence: TGTGCCAGCAGCCCCCGAGGAGATCGCTACGAGCAGTACTTC. This codes for CASSPRGDRYEQYF.

This CDR3 is CASSVGTGGYEQYF. The CDR3 DNA reads as TGTGCCAGCAGCGTGGGGACAGGGGGCTACGAGCAGTACTTC. V and J are TRBV5-4 and TRBJ2-7; 11 nucleotides agree with TRBD1. After removal of 4 bases from V and 3 bases from J, the junction contained 3 bases not matched to a gene. This CDR3 is built from 14 residues. CDR1 and CDR2 (germline): SGHNT, YYREEE (reference sequence).

The rearrangement joins TRBV6-6 to TRBJ1-5; D perhaps matches TRBD1 (6 bases). CDR1 and CDR2 (germline): MNHNY, SVGAGI (reference sequence). The CDR3 loop spans 12 amino acids. The V gene lost 6 bases and the J gene lost 4 bases, with 7 bases spanning the gap. This CDR3 reads CASRQGNQPQHF. In nucleotides, the CDR3 is TGTGCCAGCAGGCAGGGGAATCAGCCCCAGCATTTT.

The chain uses TRBV7-6 and TRBJ1-1, with D perhaps matching TRBD1 (6 bases). In germline, CDR1 is SGHVS, CDR2 FNYEAQ. V was trimmed by 5 bases and J by 4 bases, leaving 14 bases between them. The CDR3 consists of 14 residues. Here the CDR3 DNA reads TGTGCCAGCAGCGCCGACAGGTTGAGCACTGAAGCTTTCTTT. It translates to CASSADRLSTEAFF.

This clone is a singleton in its sample. This rearrangement joins TRBV6-5 to TRBJ1-1, with D tentatively TRBD1 (5 bases). Germline loops: CDR1 MNHEY, CDR2 SVGAGI. V was pared by 8 bases and J by 2 bases, with 15 bases between. The CDR3 length is 14 residues. The CDR3 DNA reads as TGTGCCAGCTTGGAGGGGTCCCCTAACACTGAAGCTTTCTTT. Residues: CASLEGSPNTEAFF.

V is TRBV5-1 and J is TRBJ1-1, with 7 bases matching TRBD1. The CDR3 covers 15 residues. V dropped 4 bases and J dropped 0; count of bases not matched to a gene: 6. Germline CDR1 SGHRS, CDR2 YFSETQ. For the CDR3, the DNA is TGCGCCAGCAGCCTACAGACAGGGTTGAACACTGAAGCTTTCTTT. This translates into CASSLQTGLNTEAFF.

The gene calls are TRBV28 and TRBJ2-3; D possibly corresponds to TRBD2 (5 bases). The CDR3 contains 15 residues. Germline lookup yields CDR1 MDHEN and CDR2 SYDVKM. V was shortened by 8 bases and J by 0 bases, with 15 bases between the two germline ends. CDR3 coding DNA: TGTGCCAGCGTTACCGGGGTTACTAGCACAGATACGCAGTATTTT. This sequence encodes CASVTGVTSTDTQYF. The full variable domain, with the rest looked up from reference TRBV28 and TRBJ2-3, is DVKVTQSSRYLVKRTGEKVFLECVQDMDHENMFWYRQDPGLGLRLIYFSYDVKMKEKGDIPEGYSVSREKKERFSLILESASTNQTSMYLCASVTGVTSTDTQYFGPGTRLTVL.

The chain combines TRBV6-5 with TRBJ1-1; D is uncertain. Germline CDR1 and CDR2: MNHEY and SVGAGI. The CDR3 is made up of 13 amino acids. Trimming removed 6 bases from V and 4 bases from J, with 12 bases in between. This chain's CDR3 is CASRDLGSTEAFF. The CDR3 DNA follows: TGTGCCAGCAGAGATTTAGGGAGCACTGAAGCTTTCTTT.

The chain links TRBV10-3 to TRBJ2-1; no firm D call. From germline, CDR1 is ENHRY and CDR2 SYGVKD. Trimming removed 3 bases from V and 4 bases from J, with 10 bases in between. The CDR3 has 14 residues. The CDR3 sequence: CAISEPPNYNEQFF. The CDR3 DNA sequence: TGTGCCATCAGTGAACCCCCTAATTACAATGAGCAGTTCTTC.

The V call is TRBV5-6, the J call TRBJ1-1, with a tentative D call TRBD1 (6 bases). The germline V gene has CDR1 SGHDT and CDR2 YYEEEE. The CDR3 length is 16 residues. Trimming stripped 2 bases from V and 6 bases from J, with 20 bases between. The CDR3 region has the DNA TGTGCCAGCAGCTTCGGACAGCTGATACGTTCGTCTGAAGCTTTCTTT. Translated: CASSFGQLIRSSEAFF.

This clone was counted once. Written as DNA, the CDR3 is TGTGCCAGCAGCTTGTTGCAGGGAATACCCGGGGAGCTGTTTTTT. As protein: CASSLLQGIPGELFF. This sequence joins TRBV5-6 and TRBJ2-2; possibly TRBD1 for D (5 bases). The V gene lost 1 base and the J gene lost 6 bases, with 13 bases spanning the gap. This CDR3 is built from 15 residues. The V gene's germline CDR1 is SGHDT and CDR2 YYEEEE.

J is TRBJ1-2 and V is TRBV5-1, with 8 bases matching TRBD1. Germline lookup yields CDR1 SGHRS and CDR2 YFSETQ. The trim removed 0 bases at V and 5 bases at J, leaving 9 bases unmatched. The CDR3 has 16 amino acids. This chain's CDR3 is CASSLGQGTQGYGYTF. The CDR3 bases are TGCGCCAGCAGCTTGGGACAGGGGACCCAAGGGTATGGCTACACCTTC.